The sequence of this T cell receptor beta chain was determined in a study of T cell changes during pregnancy in multiple sclerosis. This CDR3 contains 12 residues. V was pared by 4 bases and J by 5 bases, with 12 bases between. Germline CDR1 and CDR2: GTSNPN and SVGIG (reference sequence). Profiled with immunoSEQ multiplex PCR; TCRdb holds only in-frame clones, not every one. The sample shows tens of thousands of clones, about 92% of them seen only once. This sample comprised peripheral blood, obtained in the first trimester of pregnancy. V gene TRBV30 combines with J gene TRBJ2-7; TRBD1 might be the D (6 bases). This TCR was recovered from a female donor with multiple sclerosis, enrolled in a pregnancy study. The CDR3 sequence: CAWNTQGNEQYF. For the CDR3, the DNA is TGTGCCTGGAACACACAGGGAAACGAGCAGTACTTC. Variable domain in full (rest from reference TRBV30 and TRBJ2-7): SQTIHQWPATLVQPVGSPLSLECTVEGTSNPNLYWYRQAAGRGLQLLFYSVGIGQISSEVPQNLSASRPQDRQFILSSKKLLLSDSGFYLCAWNTQGNEQYFGPGTRLTVT.